The 23 T cell receptor beta chains below come from one sample, sequenced in a study of T cell changes during pregnancy in multiple sclerosis. Method: immunoSEQ multiplex PCR; TCRdb's copy keeps in-frame clones and lacks some. The sample consists of about 33,000 clones, approximately 91% of them appearing once. This specimen consisted of CD4+ T cells from peripheral blood mononuclear cells, obtained in the third trimester of pregnancy. All receptors derive from a female donor in good health, enrolled as a control in a pregnancy study.

The V call is TRBV10-1, the J call TRBJ2-5; perhaps TRBD2 as D (5 bases). The CDR3 runs to 15 residues. Trimming removed 3 bases from V and 5 bases from J, with 16 bases in between. Germline V gene data show CDR1 as WNHNN and CDR2 as SYGVQD (reference sequence). CDR3 sequence: CASSEAVPSRETQYF. The CDR3 region has the DNA TGCGCCAGCAGTGAAGCGGTCCCCAGTCGCGAGACCCAGTACTTC.

The chain couples TRBV5-6 to TRBJ2-7, with D possibly TRBD1 on 6 matching bases. Germline V gives CDR1 SGHDT, CDR2 YYEEEE. V was clipped by 1 base and J by 5 bases, with 13 bases between them. CDR3 length equals 14 residues. CDR3 bases: TGTGCCAGCAGCTTGAACTACAGGGACCACGAGCAGTACTTC. This encodes CASSLNYRDHEQYF.

V and J are TRBV5-4 and TRBJ2-2, with TRBD2 identical over 14 bases. V shed 3 bases, J shed 0 bases, and the junction held 7 bases outside the gene matches. Per germline, CDR1 SGHNT and CDR2 YYREEE (reference sequence). The CDR3 runs 19 residues. The CDR3 region has the DNA TGTGCCAGCAGCTATCCGGGACTAGCGGGGGTAACGAACACCGGGGAGCTGTTTTTT. This gives the protein CASSYPGLAGVTNTGELFF.

The J gene is TRBJ2-7, the V gene TRBV10-3, with TRBD2 matching 7 bases. The CDR3 has 14 amino acids. With 4 bases clipped from V and 3 bases from J, the junction kept 6 bases outside the gene matches. The germline gives CDR1 ENHRY, CDR2 SYGVKD. The CDR3 DNA is TGTGCCATCAGTGGAGCTAGCGGAGACTACGAGCAGTACTTC. Protein product: CAISGASGDYEQYF.

The count of this clone is one. The chain combines TRBV5-5 with TRBJ1-1; perhaps TRBD1 as D (6 bases). V dropped 0 bases and J dropped 6 bases, with 21 bases sitting between them. The CDR3 spans 17 residues. Germline V gives CDR1 SGHKS, CDR2 YYEKEE (reference sequence). DNA of the CDR3: TGTGCCAGCAGCTTGGTGGGGGGGCGAGAAGAGGAGGCTGAAGCTTTCTTT. Residues: CASSLVGGREEEAEAFF.

The chain employs TRBV15 and TRBJ2-7; 12 nucleotides align to TRBD2. CDR3 size: 17 residues. Per the germline V gene, CDR1 is LNHNV and CDR2 is YYDKDF (reference sequence). Losses at the gene ends were 2 bases for V and 4 bases for J; bases not matched to a gene: 9. CDR3 nucleotide sequence: TGTGCCACCAGCAGAAATCGGCTAGCGGGGGGGATTTACGAGCAGTACTTC. Encoded protein: CATSRNRLAGGIYEQYF.

The chain couples TRBV27 to TRBJ2-1, with D hard to call. The CDR3 is 11 residues long. The V end was cut by 7 bases, the J end by 2 bases, with 3 bases between. Per germline, CDR1 MNHEY and CDR2 SMNVEV (reference sequence). The CDR3 DNA sequence: TGTGCCAGCATAGCCTACAATGAGCAGTTCTTC. It specifies CASIAYNEQFF.

This chain links TRBV4-2 with TRBJ2-2; D unclear. CDR3 length: 14 amino acids. Looked up from germline, CDR1 is LGHNA and CDR2 is YNFKEQ. With 0 bases removed from V and 3 bases from J, the gap between germline ends came to 5 bases. The DNA for the CDR3 is TGTGCCAGCAGCCAAGATCAATACACCGGGGAGCTGTTTTTT. It codes for CASSQDQYTGELFF.

This clone was seen once. J is TRBJ1-2 and V is TRBV6-1, with 8 bases fitting TRBD1. This CDR3 region has 15 residues. Germline CDR1 and CDR2: MNHNS and SASEGT. V lost 6 bases to trimming and J lost 3 bases; unmatched junction nucleotides: 9. This CDR3 reads CASSFGQGRDYGYTF. For the CDR3, the DNA is TGTGCCAGCAGCTTCGGACAGGGTCGCGACTATGGCTACACCTTC.

This sequence joins TRBV10-2 and TRBJ2-5, with a weak D call TRBD2 (7 bases). Per the germline V gene, CDR1 is WSHSY and CDR2 is SAAADI. Trimming stripped 10 bases from V and 5 bases from J, with 17 bases between. This CDR3 has 13 amino acids. The CDR3 region is CATWRGGRETQYF. The DNA for the CDR3 is TGCGCCACATGGAGGGGGGGCAGGGAGACCCAGTACTTC.

The chain joins TRBV6-6 to TRBJ1-2, with D perhaps TRBD1 (6 bases). Germline assignment: CDR1 MNHNY and CDR2 SVGAGI (reference sequence). The CDR3 totals 16 residues. V was trimmed by 3 bases and J by 8 bases, leaving 22 bases between them. The CDR3 DNA reads as TGTGCCAGCAGTTATTCGCACGACAGTACAGGGTCGGGCTACACCTTC. As protein: CASSYSHDSTGSGYTF.

This rearrangement joins TRBV10-3 to TRBJ2-7; a weak D match, TRBD1 (5 bases). The CDR3 contains 14 residues. Per the germline V gene, CDR1 is ENHRY and CDR2 is SYGVKD. Trimming shortened V by 2 bases and J by 1 base, and 9 bases separated the two germline ends. CDR3 loop: CAISEGARSYEQYF. CDR3 DNA sequence: TGTGCCATCAGTGAGGGGGCCCGATCCTACGAGCAGTACTTC.

The chain recombines TRBV5-4 with TRBJ2-3; perhaps TRBD2 as D (5 bases). The CDR3 covers 13 residues. CDR1 and CDR2 from the germline V gene are SGHNT and YYREEE (reference sequence). The V end was cut by 3 bases, the J end by 3 bases, with 8 bases between. CDR3 region: CASSSTSTDTQYF. CDR3 DNA sequence: TGTGCCAGCAGCTCAACTAGTACAGATACGCAGTATTTT.

This clone was seen a few times. The chain employs TRBV28 and TRBJ1-1; 7 positions match TRBD1. The CDR3 consists of 15 residues. Germline CDR1 reads MDHEN; CDR2 reads SYDVKM. V trimming: 4 bases; J trimming: 4 bases; junction bases outside the gene matches: 9. The CDR3 loop is CASSYRGRLGTEAFF. Written as DNA, the CDR3 is TGTGCCAGCAGTTACAGGGGTAGGTTAGGCACTGAAGCTTTCTTT. The full variable domain, in which reference TRBV28 and TRBJ1-1 provide the parts outside the CDR3, is DVKVTQSSRYLVKRTGEKVFLECVQDMDHENMFWYRQDPGLGLRLIYFSYDVKMKEKGDIPEGYSVSREKKERFSLILESASTNQTSMYLCASSYRGRLGTEAFFGQGTRLTVV.

CDR3 bases: TGTGCCAGCAGTTTAGCCCGCGTCGCCGGGGAGCTGTTTTTT. It translates to CASSLARVAGELFF. J is TRBJ2-2 and V is TRBV27; no reliable D call. In germline, CDR1 is MNHEY, CDR2 SMNVEV (reference sequence). CDR3 length: 14 amino acids. Between the trimmed V and J ends, which lost 2 bases and 6 bases, there was a span of 10 bases.

Worth noting for this clone: Other DNA sequences in this specimen translate into the identical CDR3. V usage is TRBV4-2 and J usage is TRBJ2-3, with 15 bases identical to TRBD2. Germline V gene data show CDR1 as LGHNA and CDR2 as YNFKEQ. V shed 0 bases, J shed 0 bases, and the junction held 1 base outside the gene matches. The CDR3 loop spans 18 amino acids. The CDR3 DNA reads TGTGCCAGCAGCCAAGAGGGGACTAGCGGGGGGAGCACAGATACGCAGTATTTT. Protein product: CASSQEGTSGGSTDTQYF.

The chain couples TRBV27 to TRBJ2-3; 9 nucleotides match TRBD2. The V and J ends lost 2 bases and 4 bases, in that order; junction bases with no gene match: 4. CDR1 is MNHEY and CDR2 is SMNVEV in the germline V gene (reference sequence). This CDR3 region has 15 residues. The CDR3 nucleotides read TGTGCCAGCAGTTTAGCGGGAGGGTTTGCAGATACGCAGTATTTT. Translated, it gives CASSLAGGFADTQYF.

The count of this clone is one. V usage is TRBV18 and J usage is TRBJ2-3; 7 positions match TRBD2. V lost 4 bases and J lost 6; bases outside the gene matches: 10. The germline gives CDR1 KGHSH, CDR2 LQKENI. The CDR3 length is 15 residues. The CDR3 coding sequence is TGTGCCAGCTCACGAACTAGCGTAGGTGGTGATACGCAGTATTTT. Protein product: CASSRTSVGGDTQYF. Full variable domain (remainder filled in from reference TRBV18 and TRBJ2-3): NAGVMQNPRHLVRRRGQEARLRCSPMKGHSHVYWYRQLPEEGLKFMVYLQKENIIDESGMPKERFSAEFPKEGPSILRIQQVVRGDSAAYFCASSRTSVGGDTQYFGPGTRLTVL.

The chain carries TRBV6-5 and TRBJ2-5, with 9 bases lining up with TRBD2. In germline, CDR1 is MNHEY, CDR2 SVGAGI. With 4 bases clipped from V and 5 bases from J, the junction kept 8 bases outside the gene matches. The CDR3 spans 15 residues. In DNA, the CDR3 is TGTGCCAGCAGTTGGTCTAGCGGGGTAGGGGAGACCCAGTACTTC. Translated, it gives CASSWSSGVGETQYF.

The J gene is TRBJ1-1, the V gene TRBV21-1; the DNA was not compared with TRBD1, the D call given in the table. TRBV21-1 is a pseudogene segment. This CDR3 is built from 19 residues. The CDR3: CASSALTASGQGTNTEAFF. The CDR3 region has the DNA TGTGCCAGCAGCGCGCTAACCGCCAGTGGACAGGGTACGAACACTGAAGCTTTCTTT.

This chain joins TRBV5-6 and TRBJ1-6; no firm D call. The V end was cut by 1 base, the J end by 9 bases, with 5 bases between. Germline V CDR1 and CDR2: SGHDT, YYEEEE. This CDR3 comprises 12 residues. The CDR3 spells CASSLRSSPLHF. The DNA of the CDR3 is TGTGCCAGCAGCTTGCGGTCTTCACCCCTCCACTTT.

The V gene is TRBV27, the J gene TRBJ2-7; no definite D call. CDR3 length: 11 residues. V gave up 5 bases and J gave up 5 bases, with 7 bases separating them. In germline, CDR1 is MNHEY, CDR2 SMNVEV (reference sequence). The CDR3 DNA reads TGTGCCAGCAGTACAGCTCACGAGCAGTACTTC. Encoded protein: CASSTAHEQYF.

The CDR3 region is CASSQVPGQPKDYGYTF. As DNA, the CDR3 is TGCGCCAGCAGCCAAGTGCCGGGACAGCCCAAGGACTATGGCTACACCTTC. The chain recombines TRBV4-1 with TRBJ1-2; 7 nucleotides match TRBD1. The trim removed 1 base at V and 3 bases at J, leaving 11 bases unmatched. The CDR3 sequence is 17 residues long. Germline V gene sequence: CDR1 MGHRA, CDR2 YSYEKL.